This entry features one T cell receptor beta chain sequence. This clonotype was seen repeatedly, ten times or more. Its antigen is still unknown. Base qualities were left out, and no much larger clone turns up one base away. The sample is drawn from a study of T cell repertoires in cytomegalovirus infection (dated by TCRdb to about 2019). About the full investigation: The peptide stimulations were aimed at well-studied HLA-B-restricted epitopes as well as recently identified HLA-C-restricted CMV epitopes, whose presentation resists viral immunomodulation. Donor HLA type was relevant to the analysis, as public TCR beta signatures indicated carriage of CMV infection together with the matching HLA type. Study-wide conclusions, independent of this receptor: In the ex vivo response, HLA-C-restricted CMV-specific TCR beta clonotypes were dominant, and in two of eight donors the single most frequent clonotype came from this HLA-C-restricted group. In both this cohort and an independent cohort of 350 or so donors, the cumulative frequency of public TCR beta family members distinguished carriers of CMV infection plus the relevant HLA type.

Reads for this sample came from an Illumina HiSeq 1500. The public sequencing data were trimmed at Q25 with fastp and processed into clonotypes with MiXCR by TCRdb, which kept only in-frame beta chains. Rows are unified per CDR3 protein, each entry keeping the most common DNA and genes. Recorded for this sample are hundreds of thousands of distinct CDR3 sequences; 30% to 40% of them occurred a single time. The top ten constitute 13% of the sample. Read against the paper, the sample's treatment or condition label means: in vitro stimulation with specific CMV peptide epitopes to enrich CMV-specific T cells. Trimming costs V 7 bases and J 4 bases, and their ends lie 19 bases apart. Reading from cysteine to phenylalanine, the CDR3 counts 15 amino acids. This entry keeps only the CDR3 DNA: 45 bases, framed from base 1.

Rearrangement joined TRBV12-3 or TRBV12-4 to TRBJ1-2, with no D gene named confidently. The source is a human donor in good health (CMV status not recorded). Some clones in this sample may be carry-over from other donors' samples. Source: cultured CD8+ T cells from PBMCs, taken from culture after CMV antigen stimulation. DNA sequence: TGTGCCAGCACTCCCGGGTCCCCCGGTTCCTATGGCTACACCTTC. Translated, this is CASTPGSPGSYGYTF.